This T cell receptor beta chain was recorded in a study of shared clonotypes between healthy human individuals. About the study: For every donor, three CD4 naive, three CD4 memory, two CD8 naive and one CD8 memory plates were used. Regarding the study as a whole: Clonotypes shared by all four donors outscored non-shared clonotypes in generation probability.

A word on this clone: Its antigen is not known.

This CDR3 spans 17 amino acids. CDR1 and CDR2 (germline): WSHSY, SAAADI. V lost 4 bases and J lost 6; bases outside the gene matches: 7. Each subset's genomic DNA was split evenly across several immunoSEQ plates. Sequencing used immunoSEQ multiplex PCR; TCRdb keeps in-frame clones, though not all of them. Among over 2,000,000 clones listed, about 93% were seen once. CD45RO negativity and positive selection for CCR7 defined naive CD8 cells, a population that excluded terminally differentiated effector memory CD45RA+ cells. The receptor comes from a young man in good health. Some clones in this sample may be carry-over from other donors' samples. The genes are TRBV10-2 and TRBJ2-2, with 14 bases matching TRBD2. The sample comprised naive CD8+ T cells from PBMCs. CDR3 in amino acids: CASSAGTSGSFAGELFF. CDR3 bases: TGCGCCAGCAGTGCTGGGACTAGCGGGAGTTTCGCCGGGGAGCTGTTTTTT.